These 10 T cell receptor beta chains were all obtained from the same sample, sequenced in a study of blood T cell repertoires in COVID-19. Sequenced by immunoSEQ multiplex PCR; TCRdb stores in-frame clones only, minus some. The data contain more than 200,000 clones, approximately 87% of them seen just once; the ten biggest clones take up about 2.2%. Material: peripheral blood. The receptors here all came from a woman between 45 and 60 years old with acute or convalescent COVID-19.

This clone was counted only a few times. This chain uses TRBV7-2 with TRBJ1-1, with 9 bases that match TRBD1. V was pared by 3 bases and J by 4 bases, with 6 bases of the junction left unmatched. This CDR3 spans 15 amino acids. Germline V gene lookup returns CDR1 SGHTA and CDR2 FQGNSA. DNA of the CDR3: TGTGCCAGCAGCTTCGCGGGACAGGGTGGCACTGAAGCTTTCTTT. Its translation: CASSFAGQGGTEAFF.

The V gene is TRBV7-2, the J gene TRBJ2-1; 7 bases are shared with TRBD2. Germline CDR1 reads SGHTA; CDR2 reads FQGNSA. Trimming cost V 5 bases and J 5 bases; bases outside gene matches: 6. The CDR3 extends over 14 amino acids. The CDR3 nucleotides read TGTGCCAGCAGCCCGGGACTAACCCACAATGAGCAGTTCTTC. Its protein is CASSPGLTHNEQFF.

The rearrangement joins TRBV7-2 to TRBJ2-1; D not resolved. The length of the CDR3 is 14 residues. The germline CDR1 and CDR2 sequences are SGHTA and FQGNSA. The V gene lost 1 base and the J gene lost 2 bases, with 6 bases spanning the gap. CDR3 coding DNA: TGTGCCAGCAGCTTAGTGAGAACCTACAATGAGCAGTTCTTC. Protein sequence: CASSLVRTYNEQFF.

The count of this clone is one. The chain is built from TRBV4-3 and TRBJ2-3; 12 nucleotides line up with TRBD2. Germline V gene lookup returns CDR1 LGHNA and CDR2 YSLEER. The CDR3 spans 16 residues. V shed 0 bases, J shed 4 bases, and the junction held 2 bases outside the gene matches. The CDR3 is CASSQELAGGADTQYF. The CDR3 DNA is TGCGCCAGCAGCCAAGAACTAGCGGGAGGAGCAGATACGCAGTATTTT.

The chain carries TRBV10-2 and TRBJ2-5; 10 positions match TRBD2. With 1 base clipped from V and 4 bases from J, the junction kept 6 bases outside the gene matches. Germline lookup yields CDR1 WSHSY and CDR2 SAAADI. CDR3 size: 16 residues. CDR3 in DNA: TGCGCCAGCAGTGAGTTAAGCGGGGGGGCGGCAGAGACCCAGTACTTC. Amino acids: CASSELSGGAAETQYF.

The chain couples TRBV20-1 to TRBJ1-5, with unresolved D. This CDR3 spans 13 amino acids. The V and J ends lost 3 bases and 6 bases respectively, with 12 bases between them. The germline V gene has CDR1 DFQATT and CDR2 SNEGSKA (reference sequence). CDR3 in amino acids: CSASKGSGQPQHF. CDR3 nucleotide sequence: TGCAGTGCTAGTAAGGGCAGCGGTCAGCCCCAGCATTTT.

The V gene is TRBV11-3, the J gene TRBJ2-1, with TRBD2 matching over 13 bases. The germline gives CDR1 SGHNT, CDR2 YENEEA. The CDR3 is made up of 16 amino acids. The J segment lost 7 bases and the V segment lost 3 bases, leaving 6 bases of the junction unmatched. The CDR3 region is CASSFLLAGGQNEQFF. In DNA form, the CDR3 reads TGTGCCAGCAGCTTCTTACTAGCGGGGGGGCAAAATGAGCAGTTCTTC.

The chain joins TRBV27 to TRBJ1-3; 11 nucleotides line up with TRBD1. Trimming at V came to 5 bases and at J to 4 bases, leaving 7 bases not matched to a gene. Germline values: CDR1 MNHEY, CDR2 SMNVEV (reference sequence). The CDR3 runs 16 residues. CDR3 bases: TGTGCCAGCAGTCAAGGACAGGGGGCTTGGGGAAACACCATATATTTT. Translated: CASSQGQGAWGNTIYF.

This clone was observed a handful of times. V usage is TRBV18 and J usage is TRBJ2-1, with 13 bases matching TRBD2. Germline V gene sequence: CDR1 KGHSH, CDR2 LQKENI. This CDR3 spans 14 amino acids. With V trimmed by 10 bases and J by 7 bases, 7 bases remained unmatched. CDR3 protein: CATQGTSGINEQFF. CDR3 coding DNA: TGTGCCACCCAAGGGACTAGCGGGATAAATGAGCAGTTCTTC.

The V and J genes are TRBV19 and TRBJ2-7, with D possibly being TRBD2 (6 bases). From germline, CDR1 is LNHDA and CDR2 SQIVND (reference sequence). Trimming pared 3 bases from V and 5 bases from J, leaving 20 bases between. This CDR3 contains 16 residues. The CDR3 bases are TGTGCCAGTAGTATGCGGGGACCTGCTTCGGCGGACGAGCAGTACTTC. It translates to CASSMRGPASADEQYF.